Listed below are T cell receptor beta chains from one sample, sequenced in a study of regulatory dendritic cells for organ transplantation. Sequencing was performed with immunoSEQ multiplex PCR; in TCRdb, only in-frame clones are kept and a portion is missing. This sample has 22,000 or so clones, with roughly 69% found just once. The sample consisted of memory CD4+ T cells from blood. Receptors originate from a human donor in good health. CDR3s include the opening cysteine and the closing phenylalanine or tryptophan. A D gene is named only where the DNA matches it firmly. Some rows have no size entry. The others give once, few or many, or a class for an expanded clone.

size,length,J,D,V,DNA,CDR3
NA,18,TRBJ1-1,NA,TRBV19,TGTGCCAGTAGTGGGCCGCCTGAAAAGGACAGCATGAACACTGAAGCTTTCTTT,CASSGPPEKDSMNTEAFF
NA,14,TRBJ1-1,NA,TRBV18,TGTGCCAGCTCAAACACTAGAATGAACACTGAAGCTTTCTTT,CASSNTRMNTEAFF
NA,14,TRBJ2-1,NA,TRBV29-1,TGCAGCGTTGACGAGGGCCCCTCCTACAATGAGCAGTTCTTC,CSVDEGPSYNEQFF
once,15,TRBJ1-3,NA,TRBV18,TGTGCCAGCTCACCACCGTTACGGGGGGCAAACACCATATATTTT,CASSPPLRGANTIYF
NA,14,TRBJ1-1,NA,TRBV11-3,TGTGCCAGCAGCCTCCAGGGGTGGGACACTGAAGCTTTCTTT,CASSLQGWDTEAFF
NA,14,TRBJ2-3,NA,TRBV9,TGTGCCAGCAGCGCGGACGGGATCACAGATACGCAGTATTTT,CASSADGITDTQYF
once,15,TRBJ1-2,NA,TRBV6-6,TGTGCCAGCAGCCCCCCCGGGGGAGTTCTCGATGGCTACACCTTC,CASSPPGGVLDGYTF
NA,14,TRBJ2-2,TRBD1,TRBV19,TGTGCCAGTATAATGGACAGGGGAGGCGGGGAGCTGTTTTTT,CASIMDRGGGELFF
NA,15,TRBJ2-5,TRBD1,TRBV7-9,TGTGCCAGCAGCTTATTGGGACAGGAGAAAGAGACCCAGTACTTC,CASSLLGQEKETQYF
NA,15,TRBJ1-2,TRBD1,TRBV7-9,TGTGCCAGCAGCTTAGTCGAGGACAGGGGAAGTGGCTACACCTTC,CASSLVEDRGSGYTF
few,15,TRBJ1-6,TRBD1,TRBV6-5,TGTGCCAGCAGTTACTCAGGACAGGCTAATTCACCCCTCCACTTT,CASSYSGQANSPLHF
once,15,TRBJ1-3,TRBD1,TRBV10-3,TGTGCCAGCTGGACAGGGGACATCTCTGGAAACACCATATATTTT,CASWTGDISGNTIYF
NA,15,TRBJ2-3,TRBD2,TRBV7-6,TGTGCCAGCAGCTTCTCCAGCGGGGGCACAGATACGCAGTATTTT,CASSFSSGGTDTQYF
NA,13,TRBJ2-5,NA,TRBV7-8,TGTGCCAGCAGCTTAGGGCAGAAAGAGACCCAGTACTTC,CASSLGQKETQYF
once,14,TRBJ1-1,NA,TRBV9,TGTGCCAGCAGCTTCACCGGGGATGGGACTGAAGCTTTCTTT,CASSFTGDGTEAFF
NA,14,TRBJ2-7,TRBD1,TRBV27,TGTGCCAGCAGTTTAAAAGACAGGGGGTACGAGCAGTACTTC,CASSLKDRGYEQYF
NA,15,TRBJ1-2,NA,TRBV11-2,TGTGCCAGCAGCTTAGAACAGCCCCCGGGATATGGCTACACCTTC,CASSLEQPPGYGYTF
NA,18,TRBJ2-2,TRBD1,TRBV7-3,TGTGCCAGCAGCTTAACTCATGGGTTACAGGGGGACACCGGGGAGCTGTTTTTT,CASSLTHGLQGDTGELFF
NA,15,TRBJ1-4,NA,TRBV5-6,TGTGCCAGCAGCTTGGGTAGGCAGGGCGGTGAAAAACTGTTTTTT,CASSLGRQGGEKLFF
NA,18,TRBJ2-1,TRBD2,TRBV19,TGTGCCAGTAAAGGAGGGCCTAGCGGGGGGCTTGAGGGCCGTGAGCAGTTCTTC,CASKGGPSGGLEGREQFF
NA,16,TRBJ2-5,TRBD2,TRBV5-1,TGCGCCAGCAGCTATTCTAGCGGGGGCCCCCAAGAGACCCAGTACTTC,CASSYSSGGPQETQYF
NA,15,TRBJ1-3,NA,TRBV2,TGTGCCAGCAGTCAGGCAGTCGTGGCCGGAAACACCATATATTTT,CASSQAVVAGNTIYF
NA,15,TRBJ2-5,TRBD1,TRBV5-1,TGCGCCAGCAGCTTGCTAGGGGGCTTGGGGGAGACCCAGTACTTC,CASSLLGGLGETQYF
NA,13,TRBJ1-6,NA,TRBV19,TGTGCCAGTAATTCAGGGTATAATTCACCCCTCCACTTT,CASNSGYNSPLHF
few,15,TRBJ1-4,TRBD1,TRBV5-1,TGCGCCAGCAGCTTGCAGGGGGCGCAGAATGAAAAACTGTTTTTT,CASSLQGAQNEKLFF
NA,14,TRBJ2-7,NA,TRBV5-1,TGCGCCAGCATGCCCACCGGGGGAAGCTACGAGCAGTACTTC,CASMPTGGSYEQYF
NA,13,TRBJ1-2,NA,TRBV6-1,TGTGCCAGCAGCTCCACACCCCACTATGGCTACACCTTC,CASSSTPHYGYTF
NA,14,TRBJ2-1,TRBD2,TRBV29-1,TGCAGCGCTGAGGCTAGCGGGGGGGCATATGAGCAGTTCTTC,CSAEASGGAYEQFF
NA,18,TRBJ2-7,TRBD1,TRBV19,TGTGCCAGTACCAAACCATTTCTACCGGGACAGAGAATGTACGAGCAGTACTTC,CASTKPFLPGQRMYEQYF
NA,14,TRBJ2-2,NA,TRBV7-2,TGTGCCAGCAGCCCTATTAGGAGGGCCGGGGAGCTGTTTTTT,CASSPIRRAGELFF
NA,15,TRBJ2-1,NA,TRBV5-1,TGCGCCAGCAGCTTGGGGGCGGGGATCGGATTGGAGCAGTTCTTC,CASSLGAGIGLEQFF